Listed here are 23 T cell receptor beta chains from one sample, sequenced in a study of CD8 T cells in cerebrospinal fluid in Alzheimer's disease (dated by TCRdb to 2018 to 2020). Libraries were constructed by 10x single-cell sequencing. Data came from a NextSeq 550. TCRdb reprocessed the reads into one record per CDR3 protein sequence, lacking DNA. This sample's listing comprises around 1,500 distinct CDR3 sequences. The ten largest clones represent 5.6% of the sample. The sequenced sample was cerebrospinal fluid. The receptors stem from a human donor with Alzheimer's disease.

This clonotype is deemed large (0.1 to 1%) by its frequency. The chain carries TRBV4-2 and TRBJ1-5; the TRBD1 assignment by TCRdb is unverifiable without DNA. CDR3 size: 15 residues. Germline CDR1 reads LGHNA; CDR2 reads YNFKEQ. CDR3 protein: CASSHLGRGDQPQHF.

By frequency, this clonotype is large. The chain is built from TRBV7-6 and TRBJ2-2; lacking DNA, the TRBD2 call made by TCRdb goes unchecked. Germline V lookup: CDR1 SGHVS, CDR2 FNYEAQ. This CDR3 has 13 residues. The CDR3 region is CASSYKGGGELFF.

This clonotype counts as medium-sized (0.01 to 0.1%) by frequency. The chain links TRBV3-1 to TRBJ1-6; the D call of TRBD1 rests on TCRdb alone, since no DNA is present to check it. The CDR3 has 16 residues. Germline V lookup: CDR1 LGHDT, CDR2 YNNKEL (reference sequence). This CDR3 is CASSRLGPVDNSPLHF.

This clonotype is deemed large by its frequency. The chain has TRBV5-1 and TRBJ1-5; the TCRdb call, TRBD1, lacks DNA for checking. The germline V gene has CDR1 SGHRS and CDR2 YFSETQ. The length of the CDR3 is 13 residues. The CDR3 reads CASSEQGAQPQHF.

In terms of frequency, this clonotype is medium-sized. V gene TRBV5-4 combines with J gene TRBJ2-1; TCRdb gives TRBD1 as the D gene, but with no DNA this cannot be confirmed. Germline V gene lookup returns CDR1 SGHNT and CDR2 YYREEE (reference sequence). The CDR3 is made up of 15 amino acids. The CDR3 sequence is CASSPFGGRLYEQFF. The whole variable domain, filled in from reference TRBV5-4 and TRBJ2-1, reads ETGVTQSPTHLIKTRGQQVTLRCSSQSGHNTVSWYQQALGQGPQFIFQYYREEENGRGNFPPRFSGLQFPNYSSELNVNALELDDSALYLCASSPFGGRLYEQFFGPGTRLTVL.

This clonotype counts as medium-sized (0.01 to 0.1%) by frequency. The chain is built from TRBV20-1 and TRBJ2-1; there is no DNA to check the TCRdb D call of TRBD1. CDR3 length equals 15 residues. Germline lookup yields CDR1 DFQATT and CDR2 SNEGSKA (reference sequence). This chain's CDR3 is CSARGPGGGVNEQFF.

By frequency, this clonotype is medium-sized (0.01 to 0.1%). The rearrangement links TRBV20-1 to TRBJ1-4; TCRdb designates TRBD1, a call that cannot be tested without DNA. CDR3 size: 15 residues. Germline V CDR1 and CDR2: DFQATT, SNEGSKA (reference sequence). Here the CDR3 reads CSARDFQGAGEKLFF.

This clonotype is identified as large from frequency. The rearrangement uses TRBV4-1 and TRBJ2-7; the D call from TCRdb, TRBD1, cannot be confirmed without DNA. The CDR3 covers 16 residues. Germline V gene sequence: CDR1 MGHRA, CDR2 YSYEKL. CDR3 loop: CASSQDSTGATYEQYF.

The CDR3 is CASSLARVDATGELFF. The chain carries TRBV6-5 and TRBJ2-2; TCRdb proposes TRBD2, but this gene call is untestable without DNA. Per the germline V gene, CDR1 is MNHEY and CDR2 is SVGAGI. This CDR3 region has 16 residues.

The chain couples TRBV4-3 to TRBJ1-3. This CDR3 has 13 amino acids. In germline, CDR1 is LGHNA, CDR2 YSLEER. CDR3 protein: CASSPTYSGTIYF.

According to its frequency, this clonotype is large. The chain links TRBV12-3 or TRBV12-4 to TRBJ1-1. The CDR3 covers 14 residues. CDR3 residues: CASSEATEGTEAFF.

Considering frequency, this clonotype is medium-sized. CDR3 amino acids: CASTRRGSSNTGELFF. The chain employs TRBV9 and TRBJ2-2. Per the germline V gene, CDR1 is SGDLS and CDR2 is YYNGEE. CDR3 length equals 16 residues.

According to its frequency, this clonotype is medium-sized. This chain links TRBV2 with TRBJ2-3; the TRBD1 assignment by TCRdb is unverifiable without DNA. CDR1 and CDR2 from the germline V gene are SNHLY and FYNNEI. CDR3 length equals 13 residues. The CDR3 region is CASKARVADTQYF.

Judged by frequency, this clonotype is large. The chain employs TRBV3-1 and TRBJ2-3. This CDR3 has 15 residues. Germline V gene lookup returns CDR1 LGHDT and CDR2 YNNKEL (reference sequence). The CDR3 region is CASSQDPAVRDTQYF.

This clonotype registers medium-sized by frequency. The chain's CDR3 is CASSLAGLAGGILDTQYF. V usage is TRBV9 and J usage is TRBJ2-3; there is no DNA to check the TCRdb D call of TRBD2. The CDR3 spans 18 residues. Germline CDR1 SGDLS, CDR2 YYNGEE.

By frequency, this clonotype registers medium-sized (0.01 to 0.1%). The chain has TRBV27 and TRBJ2-5; checking the TCRdb D call of TRBD1 is not possible without DNA. Germline V CDR1 and CDR2: MNHEY, SMNVEV (reference sequence). The CDR3 length is 15 residues. This CDR3 is CASSFDPGGRETQYF.

Measured by frequency, this clonotype is medium-sized (0.01 to 0.1%). V usage is TRBV12-3 or TRBV12-4 and J usage is TRBJ2-7. The CDR3 contains 13 residues. CDR3 sequence reads: CASSLSRPDEQYF.

By frequency, this clonotype is medium-sized (0.01 to 0.1%). The chain joins TRBV6-5 to TRBJ2-7; TCRdb proposes TRBD1, but this gene call is untestable without DNA. Germline values: CDR1 MNHEY, CDR2 SVGAGI. This CDR3 spans 15 amino acids. This CDR3 is CASSRARQQTYEQYF.

This clonotype registers large (0.1 to 1%) by frequency. The rearrangement joins TRBV7-9 to TRBJ2-3; the TCRdb D gene call, TRBD1, has no DNA to confirm it. The germline gives CDR1 SEHNR, CDR2 FQNEAQ (reference sequence). The CDR3 runs to 15 residues. CDR3 sequence: CASSPGTGGPDTQYF.

By frequency, this clonotype registers medium-sized. The chain combines TRBV6-1 with TRBJ1-1; with no DNA, the TCRdb D assignment of TRBD1 cannot be verified. The CDR3 is 16 amino acids. Germline lookup yields CDR1 MNHNS and CDR2 SASEGT. The CDR3 loop is CASTLWGSGMNTEAFF.

This clonotype ranks as medium-sized in terms of frequency. This chain connects TRBV19 to TRBJ1-1. CDR1 and CDR2 (germline): LNHDA, SQIVND (reference sequence). The CDR3 covers 14 residues. The CDR3 loop reads CASITTGASPRAFF.

Considering frequency, this clonotype is medium-sized (0.01 to 0.1%). The chain links TRBV3-1 to TRBJ2-1. Per germline, CDR1 LGHDT and CDR2 YNNKEL (reference sequence). CDR3 size: 14 residues. The CDR3 reads CASSQTGLYNEQFF.

Its frequency marks this clonotype as large. This chain uses TRBV3-1 with TRBJ1-1; lacking DNA, the TRBD1 call made by TCRdb goes unchecked. The CDR3 consists of 13 residues. CDR1 and CDR2 (germline): LGHDT, YNNKEL (reference sequence). The CDR3 region is CASSPPLGGEAFF.